These 28 T cell receptor beta chains were sequenced from one sample in a study of T-cell memory formation after mild COVID-19. TCRdb independently ran MiXCR on the 5' RACE reads; one entry per CDR3 protein. This table has under 450,000 distinct CDR3 sequences, under 25% appearing once. Specimen: PBMCs or a T cell subset sorted from them (not recorded which). These receptor sequences come from an adult woman who had mild COVID-19 (a few samples of this study predate the infection). Cell type and time point are not known.

This clonotype was seen many times. This chain connects TRBV4-1 to TRBJ2-7; 7 bases match TRBD1. The V and J ends lost 0 bases and 2 bases, in that order; junction bases with no gene match: 7. Germline V gives CDR1 MGHRA, CDR2 YSYEKL. The CDR3 runs to 16 residues. CDR3 sequence: CASSQETGSPTYEQYF. DNA for the CDR3: TGCGCCAGCAGCCAAGAGACAGGGAGTCCCACCTACGAGCAGTACTTC.

This clonotype was seen a few times. This chain joins TRBV5-1 and TRBJ1-2; TRBD1 matches 9 bases. Germline V gene data show CDR1 as SGHRS and CDR2 as YFSETQ. Losses at the gene ends were 0 bases for V and 11 bases for J; bases not matched to a gene: 2. The CDR3 spans 12 residues. CDR3 coding DNA: TGCGCCAGCAGCTTGGAACAGGGGGCATACACCTTC. This translates into CASSLEQGAYTF.

The rearrangement joins TRBV5-1 to TRBJ1-1, with D uncertain. Germline CDR1 reads SGHRS; CDR2 reads YFSETQ. The CDR3 loop spans 15 amino acids. V was cut by 0 bases and J by 8 bases, with 17 bases left in between. The CDR3 coding sequence is TGCGCCAGCAGCTTGGAGCCGGGCCCGGTCGCGGAAGCTTTCTTT. Its protein product is CASSLEPGPVAEAFF.

The CDR3: CASSVVTGTEAFF. Written as DNA, the CDR3 is TGTGCCAGCAGCGTAGTGACAGGGACTGAAGCTTTCTTT. The V call is TRBV9, the J call TRBJ1-1, with TRBD1 identical over 7 bases. The ends lost 0 bases at V and 5 bases at J; junction bases unmatched: 1. The CDR3 spans 13 residues. CDR1 and CDR2 from the germline V gene are SGDLS and YYNGEE.

V and J are TRBV6-6 and TRBJ2-1; D is unresolved. The CDR3 totals 18 residues. Deletions cut 7 bases from V and 0 bases from J, with 22 bases between. Germline lookup yields CDR1 MNHNY and CDR2 SVGAGI (reference sequence). CDR3 nucleotide sequence: TGTGCCAGCAACCCCGCGCTGCTGGGCCTTAGCTCCTACAATGAGCAGTTCTTC. Encoded protein: CASNPALLGLSSYNEQFF.

The chain is built from TRBV12-3 or TRBV12-4 and TRBJ2-1, with 7 bases aligning to TRBD2. This CDR3 has 18 amino acids. The V gene end was trimmed by 6 bases and the J gene end by 0 bases; junction bases not matched to a gene: 14. The CDR3 DNA reads as TGTGCCAGCAGCCTTTTGCTCCGGCGGGGGAGCTCCTACAATGAGCAGTTCTTC. This sequence encodes CASSLLLRRGSSYNEQFF.

DNA for the CDR3: TGTGCCAGCAGCCAAAGGACGGGGGGGCCTTCAGATACGCAGTATTTT. Translating it yields CASSQRTGGPSDTQYF. The chain recombines TRBV4-2 with TRBJ2-3, with 8 bases that match TRBD2. Per germline, CDR1 LGHNA and CDR2 YNFKEQ. The CDR3 spans 16 residues. Trimming cost V 2 bases and J 4 bases; bases outside gene matches: 8.

The rearrangement uses TRBV18 and TRBJ2-5; perhaps TRBD1 as D (7 bases). Per the germline V gene, CDR1 is KGHSH and CDR2 is LQKENI. V lost 6 bases and J 4 bases, leaving 15 bases between the germline ends. CDR3 size: 14 residues. CDR3 amino acids: CASSHTGDLETQYF. The CDR3 DNA reads TGTGCCAGCTCCCATACAGGGGACTTAGAGACCCAGTACTTC.

This chain links TRBV7-2 with TRBJ2-1, with no clear D. The CDR3 has 16 residues. V gave up 1 base and J gave up 8 bases, with 18 bases separating them. Germline V gives CDR1 SGHTA, CDR2 FQGNSA. The CDR3 region is CASSLGVRAGTDEQFF. CDR3 DNA: TGTGCCAGCAGCTTAGGAGTCCGGGCAGGCACCGATGAGCAGTTCTTC.

This clonotype was observed many times. The gene calls are TRBV5-1 and TRBJ1-3; D is ambiguous. The length of the CDR3 is 14 residues. Germline V gene lookup returns CDR1 SGHRS and CDR2 YFSETQ. V lost 2 bases to trimming and J lost 0 bases, with 6 bases between them. In DNA form, the CDR3 reads TGCGCCAGCAGCTTATCGAACTCTGGAAACACCATATATTTT. Its translation: CASSLSNSGNTIYF.

This clonotype was observed a handful of times. The rearrangement joins TRBV5-5 to TRBJ2-1, with 8 nucleotides matching TRBD2. CDR3 length: 15 residues. Germline CDR1 reads SGHKS; CDR2 reads YYEKEE (reference sequence). V was pared by 6 bases and J by 10 bases, with 15 bases of the junction left unmatched. The CDR3 nucleotides read TGTGCCAGCATCTCGAGGCCAGCGGGAGCAGAAGAGCAGTTCTTC. Residues: CASISRPAGAEEQFF. Together with reference TRBV5-5 and TRBJ2-1, the CDR3 gives the full variable domain: DAGVTQSPTHLIKTRGQQVTLRCSPISGHKSVSWYQQVLGQGPQFIFQYYEKEERGRGNFPDRFSARQFPNYSSELNVNALLLGDSALYLCASISRPAGAEEQFFGPGTRLTVL.

This clonotype was seen at least ten times. The chain links TRBV25-1 to TRBJ2-7; TRBD2 aligns across 7 bases. Trimming at V came to 4 bases and at J to 0 bases, leaving 9 bases not matched to a gene. Germline V gives CDR1 MGHDK, CDR2 SYGVNS. This CDR3 is built from 16 residues. In nucleotides, the CDR3 is TGTGCCAGCAGTGGGGAGCGGGACTCAAGCTCCTACGAGCAGTACTTC. It encodes CASSGERDSSSYEQYF.

The chain has TRBV5-1 and TRBJ2-7; 11 bases are shared with TRBD1. The J segment lost 3 bases and the V segment lost 4 bases, leaving 6 bases of the junction unmatched. Germline assignment: CDR1 SGHRS and CDR2 YFSETQ. The CDR3 runs to 15 residues. CDR3 DNA: TGCGCCAGCAGCGTTACCGGGACAGGGGGCTACGAGCAGTACTTC. Protein product: CASSVTGTGGYEQYF.

A remark on this clonotype: One end of the junction fails to match germline, which may point to a read error. V and J are TRBV5-1 and TRBJ2-3; maybe TRBD2 (6 bases). Looked up from germline, CDR1 is SGHRS and CDR2 is YFSETQ. The CDR3 spans 16 residues. DNA of the CDR3: TGCGCCAGCAGCTTGTGGGGGGACGGAGGCACGGATACGCAGTATTTT. It codes for CASSLWGDGGTDTQYF.

The chain recombines TRBV10-3 with TRBJ2-4; D tentatively reads TRBD1 or TRBD2 (5 bases each). The CDR3 covers 15 residues. Per germline, CDR1 ENHRY and CDR2 SYGVKD. V lost 2 bases, J lost 3 bases, and 11 bases lay in between. The CDR3 reads CAISERDLGKNIQYF. In DNA, the CDR3 is TGTGCCATCAGTGAGAGGGACCTGGGCAAAAACATTCAGTACTTC.

This clonotype was counted only a few times. V and J are TRBV29-1 and TRBJ2-1; TRBD1 is a possible D gene (5 bases). This CDR3 is built from 13 residues. Germline V lookup: CDR1 SQVTM, CDR2 ANQGSEA. V shed 3 bases and J shed 9 bases, with 15 bases lying between them. In DNA form, the CDR3 reads TGCAGCGTTGAGGGGCTAGGGCGAGGTGAGCAGTTCTTC. Amino acids: CSVEGLGRGEQFF.

There are a few counts of this clonotype. The chain links TRBV5-4 to TRBJ2-5; 9 bases line up with TRBD1. There are 15 residues in the CDR3. Germline values: CDR1 SGHNT, CDR2 YYREEE (reference sequence). The V gene end was trimmed by 4 bases and the J gene end by 4 bases; junction bases not matched to a gene: 8. Here the CDR3 reads CASSPDRGKGETQYF. The DNA of the CDR3 is TGTGCCAGCAGCCCCGACAGGGGGAAGGGAGAGACCCAGTACTTC.

This clonotype has just a few counts. The chain recombines TRBV4-3 with TRBJ2-1; no firm D call. The V and J ends lost 4 bases and 5 bases respectively, with 9 bases between them. Looked up from germline, CDR1 is LGHNA and CDR2 is YSLEER. The CDR3 covers 13 residues. The CDR3 spells CASSRKDNNEQFF. CDR3 nucleotides: TGCGCCAGCAGCCGGAAGGATAACAATGAGCAGTTCTTC.

The rearrangement joins TRBV5-1 to TRBJ1-4; D unclear. Germline V lookup: CDR1 SGHRS, CDR2 YFSETQ. The CDR3 is made up of 15 amino acids. V was cut by 0 bases and J by 7 bases, with 13 bases left in between. As DNA, the CDR3 is TGCGCCAGCAGCTTGGTATCGGGAGGTGGTGAAAAACTGTTTTTT. It yields the protein CASSLVSGGGEKLFF.

The chain has TRBV9 and TRBJ2-7, with 8 bases aligning to TRBD1. The CDR3 sequence is 15 residues long. Germline CDR1 is SGDLS and CDR2 is YYNGEE. V was clipped by 7 bases and J by 0 bases; unmatched bases: 9. The DNA for the CDR3 is TGTGCCAGCGGAGGACAGGGAGAGTCCTCCTACGAGCAGTACTTC. Its protein is CASGGQGESSYEQYF.

This clonotype has only a few counts. The V gene is TRBV5-4, the J gene TRBJ1-2; 9 bases are shared with TRBD1. This CDR3 contains 14 residues. V lost 4 bases, J lost 8 bases, and 9 bases stayed unmatched. Germline lookup yields CDR1 SGHNT and CDR2 YYREEE (reference sequence). The CDR3 DNA is TGTGCCAGCAGCCGGGACAGGGAAAGGCCCGGCTACACCTTC. Encoded protein: CASSRDRERPGYTF.

This clonotype came up a few times. V and J are TRBV3-1 and TRBJ1-2, with D uncertain. CDR1 and CDR2 from the germline V gene are LGHDT and YNNKEL (reference sequence). CDR3 length: 20 amino acids. V gave up 0 bases and J gave up 3 bases, with 26 bases separating them. The chain's CDR3 is CASSQEPASLGIGFDYGYTF. As DNA, the CDR3 is TGTGCCAGCAGCCAAGAACCCGCAAGCTTAGGGATAGGCTTTGACTATGGCTACACCTTC.

This clonotype appeared a few times. This rearrangement joins TRBV7-3 to TRBJ1-2; 8 positions match TRBD1. V lost 5 bases to trimming and J lost 6 bases; unmatched junction nucleotides: 5. Germline V gene data show CDR1 as SGHTA and CDR2 as FQGTGA. The CDR3 is 13 residues long. CDR3 coding DNA: TGTGCCAGCAGCCCCAGGACAGGGAATGGCTACACCTTC. It translates to CASSPRTGNGYTF.

This clonotype was seen a handful of times. The rearrangement joins TRBV12-3 or TRBV12-4 to TRBJ1-5, with a weak D call TRBD1 (6 bases). V lost 2 bases to trimming and J lost 3 bases, with 8 bases between them. The CDR3 sequence is 14 residues long. CDR3 DNA: TGTGCCAGCAGTTTATGGACAGACAATCAGCCCCAGCATTTT. Amino acid sequence: CASSLWTDNQPQHF.

J is TRBJ2-7 and V is TRBV12-3 or TRBV12-4; perhaps TRBD2 as D (6 bases). The CDR3 runs 15 residues. V was trimmed by 6 bases and J by 3 bases, leaving 18 bases between them. CDR3 DNA: TGTGCCAGCAGCTCCCCGGGAGAAGGAGTCTACGAGCAGTACTTC. This sequence encodes CASSSPGEGVYEQYF.

The chain employs TRBV20-1 and TRBJ1-2, with TRBD1 matching 12 bases. Germline V CDR1 and CDR2: DFQATT, SNEGSKA (reference sequence). The junction had 2 bases not matched to a gene; V was cut back by 0 bases and J by 3 bases. CDR3 length: 15 amino acids. Here the CDR3 reads CSAREGTGGYYGYTF. The CDR3 DNA is TGCAGTGCTAGAGAGGGGACAGGGGGCTACTATGGCTACACCTTC.

This clonotype showed up just a few times. The chain couples TRBV7-9 to TRBJ2-3, with D possibly TRBD2 on 5 matching bases. The CDR3 sequence is 18 residues long. Trimming removed 6 bases from V and 0 bases from J, with 22 bases in between. CDR1 and CDR2 from the germline V gene are SEHNR and FQNEAQ (reference sequence). The CDR3 DNA is TGTGCCAGCAGGTCTGGGCAGCGGAGACTACCTAGCACAGATACGCAGTATTTT. This translates into CASRSGQRRLPSTDTQYF.

This clonotype has a handful of counts. V is TRBV29-1 and J is TRBJ2-7; TRBD2 is a possible D gene (6 bases). This CDR3 contains 12 residues. Germline loops: CDR1 SQVTM, CDR2 ANQGSEA. V lost 6 bases and J lost 0, with 9 bases in between. The DNA of the CDR3 is TGCAGCGTAGAGGAGGGCTCCTACGAGCAGTACTTC. As protein: CSVEEGSYEQYF.